The TCR beta chain under discussion was sequenced for a study of blood T cell repertoires in COVID-19. Background on the study: COVID-19 samples from acute and convalescent phases originated in the United States, Italy and Spain. T cells, B-cell-depleted T cells, or PBMCs provided the cDNA or gDNA that served as material.

Deletions cut 5 bases from V and 0 bases from J, with 10 bases between. This CDR3 has 14 residues. Germline CDR1 and CDR2: SNHLY and FYNNEI. In the study's own analysis: Counts of nucleated cells, estimated from reference gene primer amplification, were obtained. Only in-frame clones appear in the TCRdb table, and some are missing; sequencing was by immunoSEQ multiplex PCR. V, J and clone size are taken as reported in that table, and D and trimming were inferred from the DNA itself. Of 110,000 or so clones listed, over 65% are singletons. This rearrangement joins TRBV2 to TRBJ1-1; D possibly corresponds to TRBD1 (5 bases). This clonotype was obtained from a man in his 70s with acute or convalescent COVID-19. Sequenced material: peripheral blood. CDR3 nucleotide sequence: TGTGCCAGCAGTCGACAGCTCATGAACACTGAAGCTTTCTTT. Translating it yields CASSRQLMNTEAFF.